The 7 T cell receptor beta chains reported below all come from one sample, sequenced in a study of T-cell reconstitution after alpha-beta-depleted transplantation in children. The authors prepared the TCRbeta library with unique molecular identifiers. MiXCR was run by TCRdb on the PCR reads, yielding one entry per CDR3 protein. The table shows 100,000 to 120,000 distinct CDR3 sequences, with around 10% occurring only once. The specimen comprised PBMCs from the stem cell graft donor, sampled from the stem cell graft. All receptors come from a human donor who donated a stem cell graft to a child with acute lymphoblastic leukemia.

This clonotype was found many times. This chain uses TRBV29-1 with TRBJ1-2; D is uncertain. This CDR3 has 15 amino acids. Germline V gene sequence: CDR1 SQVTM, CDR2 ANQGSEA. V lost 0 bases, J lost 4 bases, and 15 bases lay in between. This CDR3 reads CSVEDPGSTVYGYTF. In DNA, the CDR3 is TGCAGCGTTGAAGACCCGGGGTCTACAGTCTATGGCTACACCTTC.

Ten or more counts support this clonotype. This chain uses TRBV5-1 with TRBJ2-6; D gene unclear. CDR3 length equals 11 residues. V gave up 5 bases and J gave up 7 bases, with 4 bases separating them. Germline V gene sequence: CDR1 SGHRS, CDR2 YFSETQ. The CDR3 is CASSDANVLTF. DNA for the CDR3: TGCGCCAGCAGTGATGCCAACGTCCTGACTTTC. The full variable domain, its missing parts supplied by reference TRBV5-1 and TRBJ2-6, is KAGVTQTPRYLIKTRGQQVTLSCSPISGHRSVSWYQQTPGQGLQFLFEYFSETQRNKGNFPGRFSGRQFSNSRSEMNVSTLELGDSALYLCASSDANVLTFGAGSRLTVL.

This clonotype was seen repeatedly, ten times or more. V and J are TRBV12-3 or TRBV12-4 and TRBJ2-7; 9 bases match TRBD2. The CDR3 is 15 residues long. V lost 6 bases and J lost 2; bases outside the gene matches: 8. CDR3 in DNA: TGTGCCAGCAGCCTTGGACTAGCGCCCACCTACGAGCAGTACTTC. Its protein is CASSLGLAPTYEQYF.

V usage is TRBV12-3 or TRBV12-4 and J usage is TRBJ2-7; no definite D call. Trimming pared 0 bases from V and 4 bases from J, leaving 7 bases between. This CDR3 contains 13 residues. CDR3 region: CASSLAHSYEQYF. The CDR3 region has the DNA TGTGCCAGCAGTTTAGCGCACTCGTACGAGCAGTACTTC.

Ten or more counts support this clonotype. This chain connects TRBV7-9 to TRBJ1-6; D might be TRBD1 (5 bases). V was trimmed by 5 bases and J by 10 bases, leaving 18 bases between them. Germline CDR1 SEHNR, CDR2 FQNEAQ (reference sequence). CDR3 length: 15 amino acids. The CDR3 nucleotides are TGTGCCAGCAGCCCGCAGGGTATTGAAAGGTCACCCCTCCACTTT. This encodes CASSPQGIERSPLHF.

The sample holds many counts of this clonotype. CDR3 in DNA: TGCGCCAGCAGCCACACTAGCGGGGGGACCGGGTCAAATGAGCAGTTCTTC. It translates to CASSHTSGGTGSNEQFF. The rearrangement uses TRBV5-1 and TRBJ2-1; TRBD2 aligns across 12 bases. The CDR3 runs to 17 residues. J lost 7 bases, V lost 4 bases, and 12 bases had no gene match. The germline gives CDR1 SGHRS, CDR2 YFSETQ.

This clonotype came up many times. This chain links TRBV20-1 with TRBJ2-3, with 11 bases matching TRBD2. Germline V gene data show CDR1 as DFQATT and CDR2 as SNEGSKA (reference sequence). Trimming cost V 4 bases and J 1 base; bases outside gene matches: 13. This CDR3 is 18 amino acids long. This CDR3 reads CSAKTLAGVERGTDTQYF. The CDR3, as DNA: TGCAGTGCTAAAACACTAGCGGGGGTCGAACGGGGCACAGATACGCAGTATTTT.